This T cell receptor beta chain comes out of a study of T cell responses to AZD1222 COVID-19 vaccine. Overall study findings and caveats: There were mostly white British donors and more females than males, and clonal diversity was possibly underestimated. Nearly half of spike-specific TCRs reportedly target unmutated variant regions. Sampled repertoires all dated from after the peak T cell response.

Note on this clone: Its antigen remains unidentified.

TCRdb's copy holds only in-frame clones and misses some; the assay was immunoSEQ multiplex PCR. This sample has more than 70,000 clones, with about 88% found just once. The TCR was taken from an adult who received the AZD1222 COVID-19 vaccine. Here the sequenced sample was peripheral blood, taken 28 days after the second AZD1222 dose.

The CDR3 region has the DNA TGTGCCAGCAGCGTAGTACCAGCAACAGGATACTTCAATCAGCCCCAGCATTTT. Its translation: CASSVVPATGYFNQPQHF. The chain uses TRBV9 and TRBJ1-5, with a possible D match to TRBD1 (5 bases). The germline V gene has CDR1 SGDLS and CDR2 YYNGEE. V lost 0 bases, J lost 3 bases, and 19 bases lay in between. This CDR3 has 18 amino acids.